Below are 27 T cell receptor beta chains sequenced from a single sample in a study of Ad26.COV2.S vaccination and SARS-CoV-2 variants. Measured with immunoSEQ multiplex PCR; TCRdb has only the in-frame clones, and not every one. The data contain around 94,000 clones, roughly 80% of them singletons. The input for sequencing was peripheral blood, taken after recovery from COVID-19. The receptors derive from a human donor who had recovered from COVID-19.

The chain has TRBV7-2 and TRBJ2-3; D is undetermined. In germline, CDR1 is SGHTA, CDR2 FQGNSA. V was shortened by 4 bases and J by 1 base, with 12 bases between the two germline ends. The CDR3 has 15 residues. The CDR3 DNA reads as TGTGCCAGCAGCTGGTACCATAGTGGCACAGATACGCAGTATTTT. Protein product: CASSWYHSGTDTQYF.

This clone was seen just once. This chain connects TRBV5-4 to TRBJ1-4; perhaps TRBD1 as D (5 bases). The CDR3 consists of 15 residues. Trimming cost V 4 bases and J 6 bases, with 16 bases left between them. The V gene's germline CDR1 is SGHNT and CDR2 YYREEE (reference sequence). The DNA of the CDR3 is TGTGCCAGCAGCCCCCGGGGGGGAGGCGATGAAAAACTGTTTTTT. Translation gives CASSPRGGGDEKLFF.

DNA of the CDR3: TGTGCCAGCAGTTTATCTCAAGCGTTCTCTGGGGCCAACGTCCTGACTTTC. It encodes CASSLSQAFSGANVLTF. This chain uses TRBV27 with TRBJ2-6; no clear D. Trimming took off 0 bases at V and 0 bases at J, with 9 bases between the two ends. CDR3 size: 17 residues. Germline loops: CDR1 MNHEY, CDR2 SMNVEV (reference sequence).

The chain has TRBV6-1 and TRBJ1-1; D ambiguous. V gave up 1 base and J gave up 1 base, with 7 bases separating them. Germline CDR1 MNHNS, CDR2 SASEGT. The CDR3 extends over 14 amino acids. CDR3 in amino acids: CASSEDRQNTEAFF. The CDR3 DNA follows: TGTGCCAGCAGTGAAGACAGACAGAACACTGAAGCTTTCTTT.

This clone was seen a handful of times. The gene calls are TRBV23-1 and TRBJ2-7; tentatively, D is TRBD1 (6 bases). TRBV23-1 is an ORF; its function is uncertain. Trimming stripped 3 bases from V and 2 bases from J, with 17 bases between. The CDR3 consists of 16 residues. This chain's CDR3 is CASSQDSLGSPYEQYF. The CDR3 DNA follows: TGCGCCAGCAGTCAGGACAGTCTTGGTAGTCCCTACGAGCAGTACTTC.

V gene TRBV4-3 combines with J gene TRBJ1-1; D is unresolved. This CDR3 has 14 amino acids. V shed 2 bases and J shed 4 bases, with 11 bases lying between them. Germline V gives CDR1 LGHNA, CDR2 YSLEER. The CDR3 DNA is TGCGCCAGCAGCCAAAATTTCGCGGGCACTGAAGCTTTCTTT. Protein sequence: CASSQNFAGTEAFF.

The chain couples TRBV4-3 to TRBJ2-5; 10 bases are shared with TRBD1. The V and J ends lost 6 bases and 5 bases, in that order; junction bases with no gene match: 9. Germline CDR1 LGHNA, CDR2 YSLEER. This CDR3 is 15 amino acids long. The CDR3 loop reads CASSPLGQGKETQYF. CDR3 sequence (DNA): TGCGCCAGCAGTCCGCTGGGACAGGGGAAGGAGACCCAGTACTTC.

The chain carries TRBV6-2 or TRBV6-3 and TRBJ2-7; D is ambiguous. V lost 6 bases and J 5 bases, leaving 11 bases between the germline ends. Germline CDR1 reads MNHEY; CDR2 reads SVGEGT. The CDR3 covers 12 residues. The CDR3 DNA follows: TGTGCCAGCAGCCCCGCCGGGCACGAGCAGTACTTC. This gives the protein CASSPAGHEQYF.

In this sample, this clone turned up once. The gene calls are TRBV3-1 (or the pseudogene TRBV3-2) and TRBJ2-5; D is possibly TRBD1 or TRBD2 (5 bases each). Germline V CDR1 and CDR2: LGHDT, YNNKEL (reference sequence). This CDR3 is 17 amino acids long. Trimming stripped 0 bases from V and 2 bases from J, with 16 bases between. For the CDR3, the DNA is TGTGCCAGCAGCCAAGATAAGGGCCTGGGGGAACAAGAGACCCAGTACTTC. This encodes CASSQDKGLGEQETQYF.

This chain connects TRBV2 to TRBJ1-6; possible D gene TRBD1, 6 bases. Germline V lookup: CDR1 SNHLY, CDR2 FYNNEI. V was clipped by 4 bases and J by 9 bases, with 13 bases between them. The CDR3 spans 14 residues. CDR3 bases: TGTGCCAGCAGTGTAAGGACAGTGGGTTCACCCCTCCACTTT. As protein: CASSVRTVGSPLHF.

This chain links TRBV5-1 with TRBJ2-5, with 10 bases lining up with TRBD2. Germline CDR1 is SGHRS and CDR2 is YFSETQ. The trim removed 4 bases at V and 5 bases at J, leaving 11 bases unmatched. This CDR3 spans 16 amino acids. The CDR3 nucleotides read TGCGCCAGCAGCCCCACGGAGCGGGGGGGCTTGGAGACCCAGTACTTC. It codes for CASSPTERGGLETQYF.

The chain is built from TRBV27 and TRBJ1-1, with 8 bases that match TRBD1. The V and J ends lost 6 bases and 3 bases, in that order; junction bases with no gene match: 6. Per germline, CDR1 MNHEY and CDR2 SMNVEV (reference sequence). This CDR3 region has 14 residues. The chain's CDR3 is CASSRTGRDTEAFF. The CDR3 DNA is TGTGCCAGCAGCCGGACAGGGCGGGACACTGAAGCTTTCTTT.

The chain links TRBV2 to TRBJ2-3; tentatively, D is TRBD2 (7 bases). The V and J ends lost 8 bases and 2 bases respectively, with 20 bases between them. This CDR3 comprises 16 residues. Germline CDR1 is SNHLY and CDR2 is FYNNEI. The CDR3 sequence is CASSLGGLRHTDTQYF. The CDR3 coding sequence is TGTGCCAGCTCCTTGGGGGGGCTACGTCACACAGATACGCAGTATTTT.

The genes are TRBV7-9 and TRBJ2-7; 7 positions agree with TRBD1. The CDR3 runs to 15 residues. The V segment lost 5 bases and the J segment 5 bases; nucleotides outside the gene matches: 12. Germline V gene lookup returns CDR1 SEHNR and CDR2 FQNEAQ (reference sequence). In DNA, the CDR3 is TGTGCCAGCAGCACCGACCGACAGGGTTTCGACGAGCAGTACTTC. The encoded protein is CASSTDRQGFDEQYF.

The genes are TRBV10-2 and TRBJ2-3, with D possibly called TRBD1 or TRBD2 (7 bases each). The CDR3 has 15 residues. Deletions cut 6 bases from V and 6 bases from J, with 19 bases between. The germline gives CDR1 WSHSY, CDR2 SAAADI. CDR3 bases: TGCGCCAGCAGCACCTCCAGGGGGGGGTGGGATACGCAGTATTTT. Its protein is CASSTSRGGWDTQYF.

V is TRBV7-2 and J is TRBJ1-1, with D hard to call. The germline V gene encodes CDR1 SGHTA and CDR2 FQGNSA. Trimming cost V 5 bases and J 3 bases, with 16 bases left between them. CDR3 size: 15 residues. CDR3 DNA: TGTGCCAGCAGCCGGACCATTGACGGATACACTGAAGCTTTCTTT. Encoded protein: CASSRTIDGYTEAFF.

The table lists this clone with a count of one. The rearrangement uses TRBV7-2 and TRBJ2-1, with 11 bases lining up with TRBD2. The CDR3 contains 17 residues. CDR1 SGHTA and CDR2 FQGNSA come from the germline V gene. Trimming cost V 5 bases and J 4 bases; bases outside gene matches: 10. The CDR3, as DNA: TGTGCCAGCAGCCCAACGCTAGCGGGGGGAGAGTACAATGAGCAGTTCTTC. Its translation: CASSPTLAGGEYNEQFF.

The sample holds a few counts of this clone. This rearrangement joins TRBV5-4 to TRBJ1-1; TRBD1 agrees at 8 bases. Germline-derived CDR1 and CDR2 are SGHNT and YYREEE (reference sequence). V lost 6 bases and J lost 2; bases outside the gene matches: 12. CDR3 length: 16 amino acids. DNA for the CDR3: TGTGCCAGCAAACCTCCAGGGGGCGCGGGAAACACTGAAGCTTTCTTT. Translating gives CASKPPGGAGNTEAFF. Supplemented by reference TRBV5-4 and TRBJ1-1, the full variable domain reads ETGVTQSPTHLIKTRGQQVTLRCSSQSGHNTVSWYQQALGQGPQFIFQYYREEENGRGNFPPRFSGLQFPNYSSELNVNALELDDSALYLCASKPPGGAGNTEAFFGQGTRLTVV.

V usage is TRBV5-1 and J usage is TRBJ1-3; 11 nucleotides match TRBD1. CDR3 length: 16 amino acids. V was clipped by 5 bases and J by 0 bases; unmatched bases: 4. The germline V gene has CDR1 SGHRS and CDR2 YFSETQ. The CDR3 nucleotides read TGCGCCAGCAGTCTTGGGACAGGGGGCTCTGGAAACACCATATATTTT. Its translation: CASSLGTGGSGNTIYF.

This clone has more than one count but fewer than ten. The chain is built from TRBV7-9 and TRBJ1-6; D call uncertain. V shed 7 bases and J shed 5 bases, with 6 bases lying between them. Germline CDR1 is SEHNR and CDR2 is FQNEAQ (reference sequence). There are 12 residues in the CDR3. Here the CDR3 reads CASTKDNSPLHF. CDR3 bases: TGTGCCAGCACCAAGGATAATTCACCCCTCCACTTT.

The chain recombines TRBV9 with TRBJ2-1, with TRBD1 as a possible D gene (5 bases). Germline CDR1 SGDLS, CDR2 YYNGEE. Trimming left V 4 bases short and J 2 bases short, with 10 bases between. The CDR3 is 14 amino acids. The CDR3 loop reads CASSPAGPYNEQFF. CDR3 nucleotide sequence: TGTGCCAGCAGCCCCGCAGGGCCCTACAATGAGCAGTTCTTC.

The CDR3: CASSFEAMTLSPLHF. The CDR3 nucleotides read TGTGCCAGCAGCTTTGAGGCCATGACTCTATCACCCCTCCACTTT. This chain connects TRBV5-5 to TRBJ1-6, with D unresolved. Germline CDR1 reads SGHKS; CDR2 reads YYEKEE (reference sequence). CDR3 size: 15 residues. The V end lost 2 bases, the J end lost 10 bases, and 16 bases lay between the germline ends.

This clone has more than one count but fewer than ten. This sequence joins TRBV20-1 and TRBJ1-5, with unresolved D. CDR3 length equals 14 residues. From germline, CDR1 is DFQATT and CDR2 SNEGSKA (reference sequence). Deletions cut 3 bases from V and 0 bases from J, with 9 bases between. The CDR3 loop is CSASSTDSNQPQHF. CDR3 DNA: TGCAGTGCTAGTTCGACGGATAGCAATCAGCCCCAGCATTTT.

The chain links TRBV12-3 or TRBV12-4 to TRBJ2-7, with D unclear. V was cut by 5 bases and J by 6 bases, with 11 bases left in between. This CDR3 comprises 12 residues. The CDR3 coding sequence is TGTGCCAGCAGTCTCGAGACAAGCGAGCAGTACTTC. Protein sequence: CASSLETSEQYF.

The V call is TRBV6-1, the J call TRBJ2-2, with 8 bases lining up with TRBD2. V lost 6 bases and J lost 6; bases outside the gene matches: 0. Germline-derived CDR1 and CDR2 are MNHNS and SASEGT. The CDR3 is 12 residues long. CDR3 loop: CASSGGAGELFF. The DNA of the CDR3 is TGTGCCAGCAGCGGGGGGGCCGGGGAGCTGTTTTTT.

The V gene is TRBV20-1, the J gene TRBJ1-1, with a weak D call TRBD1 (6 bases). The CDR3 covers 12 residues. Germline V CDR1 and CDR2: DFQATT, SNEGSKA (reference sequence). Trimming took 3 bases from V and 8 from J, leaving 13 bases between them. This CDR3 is CSASGGAIEAFF. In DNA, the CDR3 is TGCAGTGCTAGTGGGGGGGCGATAGAAGCTTTCTTT.

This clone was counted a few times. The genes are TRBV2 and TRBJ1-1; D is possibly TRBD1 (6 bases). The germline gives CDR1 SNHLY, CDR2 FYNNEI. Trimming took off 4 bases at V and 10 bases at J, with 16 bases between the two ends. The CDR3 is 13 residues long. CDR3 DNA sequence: TGTGCCAGCAGTGGGGCAGGGGACCGTGCAGCTTTCTTT. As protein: CASSGAGDRAAFF.